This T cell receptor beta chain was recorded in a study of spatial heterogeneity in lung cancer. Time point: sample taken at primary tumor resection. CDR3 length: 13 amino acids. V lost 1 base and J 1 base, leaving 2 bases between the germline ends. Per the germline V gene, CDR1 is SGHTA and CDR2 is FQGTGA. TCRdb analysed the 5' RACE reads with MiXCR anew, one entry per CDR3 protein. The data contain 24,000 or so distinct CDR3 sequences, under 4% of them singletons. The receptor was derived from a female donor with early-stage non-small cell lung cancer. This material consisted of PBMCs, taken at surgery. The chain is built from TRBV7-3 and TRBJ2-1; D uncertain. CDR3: CASSLRSYNEQFF. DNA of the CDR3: TGTGCCAGCAGCTTAAGATCCTACAATGAGCAGTTCTTC.